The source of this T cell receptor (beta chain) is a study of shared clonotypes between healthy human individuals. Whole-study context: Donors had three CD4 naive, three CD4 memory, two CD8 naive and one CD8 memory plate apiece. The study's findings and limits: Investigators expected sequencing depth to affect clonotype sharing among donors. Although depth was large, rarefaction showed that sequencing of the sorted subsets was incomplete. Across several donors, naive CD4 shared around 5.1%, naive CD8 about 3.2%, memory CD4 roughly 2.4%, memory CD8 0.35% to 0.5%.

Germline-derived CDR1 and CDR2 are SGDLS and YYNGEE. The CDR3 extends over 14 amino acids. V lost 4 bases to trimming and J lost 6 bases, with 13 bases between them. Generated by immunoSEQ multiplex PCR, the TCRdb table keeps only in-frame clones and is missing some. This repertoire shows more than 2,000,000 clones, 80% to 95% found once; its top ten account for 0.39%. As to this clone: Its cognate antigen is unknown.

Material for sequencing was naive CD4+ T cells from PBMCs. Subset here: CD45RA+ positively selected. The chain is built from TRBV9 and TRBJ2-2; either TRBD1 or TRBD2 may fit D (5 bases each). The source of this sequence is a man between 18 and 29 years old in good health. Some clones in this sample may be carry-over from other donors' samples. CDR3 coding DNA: TGTGCCAGCAGCCCCCGTCCGGGACCCGGGGAGCTGTTTTTT. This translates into CASSPRPGPGELFF.